One and the same sample provided the 21 T cell receptor beta chains below, sequenced in a study of OX40 agonist ivuxolimab in advanced cancers. Sequenced by immunoSEQ multiplex PCR; TCRdb stores in-frame clones only, minus some. The sample contains 70,000 to 95,000 clones, about 86% of which appear only once. The starting material was CD4+ or CD8+ T cells sorted from blood, obtained in a trial of the OX40 agonist ivuxolimab. All receptors derive from an adult with an advanced solid tumor such as melanoma, head and neck, liver or kidney cancer.

This clone was seen once. V and J are TRBV29-1 and TRBJ1-1; tentative D call: TRBD1 (5 bases). CDR3 size: 15 residues. CDR1 is SQVTM and CDR2 is ANQGSEA in the germline V gene. V lost 2 bases and J lost 0, with 13 bases in between. CDR3 bases: TGCAGCGTTGAACCGGGGGGAGGGATGAACACTGAAGCTTTCTTT. Amino acid sequence: CSVEPGGGMNTEAFF.

The chain carries TRBV7-3 and TRBJ1-1; D not certain. Germline V CDR1 and CDR2: SGHTA, FQGTGA. V was clipped by 6 bases and J by 5 bases, with 10 bases between them. The length of the CDR3 is 12 residues. The CDR3 protein is CASRVGGTEAFF. The CDR3 DNA reads TGTGCCAGCAGGGTAGGTGGGACTGAAGCTTTCTTT.

This CDR3 reads CASSLSGEGNTEAFF. The DNA of the CDR3 is TGTGCCAGCAGCTTATCAGGGGAGGGGAACACTGAAGCTTTCTTT. The rearrangement joins TRBV7-9 to TRBJ1-1, with D tentatively TRBD1 (6 bases). This CDR3 comprises 15 residues. Between the trimmed V and J ends, which lost 2 bases and 1 base, there was a span of 11 bases. Germline loops: CDR1 SEHNR, CDR2 FQNEAQ (reference sequence). Together with reference TRBV7-9 and TRBJ1-1, the CDR3 gives the full variable domain: DTGVSQNPRHKITKRGQNVTFRCDPISEHNRLYWYRQTLGQGPEFLTYFQNEAQLEKSRLLSDRFSAERPKGSFSTLEIQRTEQGDSAMYLCASSLSGEGNTEAFFGQGTRLTVV.

The chain is built from TRBV28 and TRBJ2-2; TRBD1 agrees at 7 bases. This CDR3 region has 15 residues. Germline-derived CDR1 and CDR2 are MDHEN and SYDVKM. The trim removed 5 bases at V and 1 base at J, leaving 4 bases unmatched. DNA of the CDR3: TGTGCCAGCAGTCCGGGACAGTTGAACACCGGGGAGCTGTTTTTT. Translated: CASSPGQLNTGELFF.

This chain joins TRBV2 and TRBJ2-1; TRBD1 matches at 12 bases. CDR1 and CDR2 from the germline V gene are SNHLY and FYNNEI. The V gene end was trimmed by 6 bases and the J gene end by 8 bases; junction bases not matched to a gene: 5. The CDR3 length is 14 residues. The CDR3 spells CASRRGQGADEQFF. The CDR3 coding sequence is TGTGCCAGCAGAAGGGGACAGGGGGCCGATGAGCAGTTCTTC.

The chain couples TRBV19 to TRBJ1-5; possible D gene TRBD1, 5 bases. The CDR3 loop spans 16 amino acids. Germline CDR1 is LNHDA and CDR2 is SQIVND (reference sequence). V lost 5 bases to trimming and J lost 0 bases, with 14 bases between them. Here the CDR3 reads CASSPRPGTSNQPQHF. The CDR3, as DNA: TGTGCCAGTAGTCCTCGACCAGGGACTAGCAATCAGCCCCAGCATTTT.

The CDR3 DNA sequence: TGTGCCAGCAGCCAGCCCCCTGTACTCCGAGGGGCCGATGAGCAGTTCTTC. It encodes CASSQPPVLRGADEQFF. The chain joins TRBV7-8 to TRBJ2-1; D tentatively fits TRBD1 or TRBD2 (5 bases each). V gave up 5 bases and J gave up 8 bases, with 25 bases separating them. In germline, CDR1 is SGHVS, CDR2 FQNEAQ. This CDR3 is 17 amino acids long.

This clone was found once. The rearrangement joins TRBV5-6 to TRBJ2-7; D unresolved. The V gene's germline CDR1 is SGHDT and CDR2 YYEEEE. Trimming took off 4 bases at V and 0 bases at J, with 5 bases between the two ends. The CDR3 covers 12 residues. The CDR3 nucleotides read TGTGCCAGCAGCCACGTCTCCTACGAGCAGTACTTC. This sequence encodes CASSHVSYEQYF.

The chain employs TRBV6-1 and TRBJ1-1; D perhaps matches TRBD1 (5 bases). This CDR3 has 14 residues. Looked up from germline, CDR1 is MNHNS and CDR2 is SASEGT. V was clipped by 7 bases and J by 1 base, with 13 bases between them. CDR3 in amino acids: CASKKGQQNTEAFF. The CDR3, as DNA: TGTGCCAGCAAAAAGGGGCAGCAGAACACTGAAGCTTTCTTT.

This chain connects TRBV19 to TRBJ1-2; D is uncertain. V lost 3 bases and J lost 1, with 12 bases in between. Germline CDR1 is LNHDA and CDR2 is SQIVND (reference sequence). This CDR3 is built from 15 residues. This CDR3 reads CASSMQRPHNYGYTF. The DNA for the CDR3 is TGTGCCAGTAGTATGCAGAGGCCACATAACTATGGCTACACCTTC.

This clone is a singleton in its sample. The CDR3 nucleotides read TGCAGCGTTGGGCCCCCTCAAACCAGTGGCTACACCTTC. This codes for CSVGPPQTSGYTF. This chain joins TRBV29-1 and TRBJ1-2, with D unclear. The CDR3 extends over 13 amino acids. CDR1 and CDR2 from the germline V gene are SQVTM and ANQGSEA. The V end was cut by 4 bases, the J end by 7 bases, with 16 bases between.

The chain joins TRBV9 to TRBJ2-7; TRBD2 agrees at 10 bases. V trimming: 3 bases; J trimming: 3 bases; junction bases outside the gene matches: 6. This CDR3 contains 15 residues. Germline V gene sequence: CDR1 SGDLS, CDR2 YYNGEE. Here the CDR3 reads CASSASGTSVYEQYF. CDR3 nucleotides: TGTGCCAGCAGCGCGTCCGGGACTAGCGTCTACGAGCAGTACTTC.

V gene TRBV6-5 combines with J gene TRBJ2-1; 9 bases are a match to TRBD2. The CDR3 totals 15 residues. Trimming cost V 6 bases and J 5 bases; bases outside gene matches: 8. The germline CDR1 and CDR2 sequences are MNHEY and SVGAGI. This chain's CDR3 is CASRRPSGADNEQFF. The CDR3 DNA is TGTGCCAGCAGACGACCTAGCGGGGCGGACAATGAGCAGTTCTTC.

The chain combines TRBV18 with TRBJ1-5; no definite D call. This CDR3 has 14 residues. Trimming took off 0 bases at V and 9 bases at J, with 12 bases between the two ends. Looked up from germline, CDR1 is KGHSH and CDR2 is LQKENI. Written as DNA, the CDR3 is TGTGCCAGCTCACCACCCCAGAGCCAATGGCCCCAGCATTTT. This encodes CASSPPQSQWPQHF. The full variable domain, completed using reference TRBV18 and TRBJ1-5, is NAGVMQNPRHLVRRRGQEARLRCSPMKGHSHVYWYRQLPEEGLKFMVYLQKENIIDESGMPKERFSAEFPKEGPSILRIQQVVRGDSAAYFCASSPPQSQWPQHFGDGTRLSIL.

The chain is built from TRBV5-1 and TRBJ2-3, with 11 bases aligning to TRBD2. This CDR3 region has 17 residues. Germline trimming cut 3 bases from V and 0 bases from J; bases unmatched to any gene: 6. Germline CDR1 is SGHRS and CDR2 is YFSETQ. The CDR3 is CASSSGTSGFSTDTQYF. The DNA for the CDR3 is TGCGCCAGCAGCTCAGGGACTAGCGGCTTTAGCACAGATACGCAGTATTTT.

The chain is built from TRBV6-5 and TRBJ1-6; no clear D. CDR3 length: 12 amino acids. V lost 0 bases and J lost 7, with 1 base in between. Germline V lookup: CDR1 MNHEY, CDR2 SVGAGI. The CDR3 is CASSYSNSPLHF. The CDR3 DNA is TGTGCCAGCAGTTACTCAAATTCACCCCTCCACTTT.

This chain connects TRBV11-2 to TRBJ1-1; perhaps TRBD1 as D (5 bases). This CDR3 has 14 amino acids. V shed 4 bases and J shed 2 bases, with 11 bases lying between them. Germline V lookup: CDR1 SGHAT, CDR2 FQNNGV. The CDR3 nucleotides are TGTGCCAGCAGCTCCTGGAGGGGTAACACTGAAGCTTTCTTT. It yields the protein CASSSWRGNTEAFF.

This rearrangement joins TRBV11-3 to TRBJ1-2; D is perhaps TRBD1 (5 bases). Trimming removed 0 bases from V and 4 bases from J, with 15 bases in between. CDR3 size: 16 residues. Germline V CDR1 and CDR2: SGHNT, YENEEA. CDR3 residues: CASSLEGREGSYGYTF. The DNA for the CDR3 is TGTGCCAGCAGCTTAGAAGGTCGGGAGGGGAGCTATGGCTACACCTTC.

J is TRBJ2-1 and V is TRBV30; TRBD1 might be the D (6 bases). In germline, CDR1 is GTSNPN, CDR2 SVGIG (reference sequence). Trimming stripped 5 bases from V and 2 bases from J, with 13 bases between. This CDR3 is built from 14 residues. The CDR3 sequence is CAWSLGATYNEQFF. In DNA form, the CDR3 reads TGTGCCTGGTCGTTGGGGGCTACCTACAATGAGCAGTTCTTC.

The chain couples TRBV11-3 to TRBJ1-3; the D is unclear. CDR3 size: 15 residues. V lost 5 bases and J lost 0, with 11 bases in between. Germline V gives CDR1 SGHNT, CDR2 YENEEA. In nucleotides, the CDR3 is TGTGCCAGCAGCCCCGACACCAGCTCTGGAAACACCATATATTTT. Protein product: CASSPDTSSGNTIYF.

The CDR3 here is CASSVVGRFTEAFF. The DNA of the CDR3 is TGTGCCAGCAGCGTAGTGGGCAGGTTCACTGAAGCTTTCTTT. The chain combines TRBV9 with TRBJ1-1; D ambiguous. There are 14 residues in the CDR3. V was cut by 0 bases and J by 4 bases, with 10 bases left in between. Germline V gene data show CDR1 as SGDLS and CDR2 as YYNGEE.